This T cell receptor beta chain was observed in a study of blood T cell repertoires in COVID-19. Trimming left V 6 bases short and J 12 bases short, with 17 bases between. Germline CDR1 SEHNR, CDR2 FQNEAQ (reference sequence). The CDR3 has 12 amino acids. Measured with immunoSEQ multiplex PCR; TCRdb has only the in-frame clones, and not every one. The sample lists about 360,000 clones, around 87% occurring once. The TCR originated in a man aged 35 to 55 in a cohort exposed to, infected with or recovered from COVID-19 (not recorded which). The sample consisted of PBMCs or T cells enriched from blood (not recorded which). V and J are TRBV7-9 and TRBJ1-1; D gene ambiguous. CDR3 protein: CASSTDTPFPFF. CDR3 nucleotide sequence: TGTGCCAGCAGTACCGACACCCCCTTCCCTTTCTTT.